Presented here are 20 T cell receptor beta chains from one specimen sequenced in a study of cytotoxic CD8 clonotypes in ibrutinib-treated CLL. Produced via immunoSEQ multiplex PCR; TCRdb's table is partial and in-frame only. Of about 140,000 clones in the sample, around 84% are singletons; the top ten hold about 7.6%. This specimen was PBMCs, taken after 36 months of ibrutinib treatment. The source is a human donor with chronic lymphocytic leukemia.

The CDR3 loop is CASSQRLAGGRSDTQYF. CDR3 in DNA: TGTGCCAGCAGCCAAAGACTAGCGGGGGGGAGGTCAGATACGCAGTATTTT. The chain links TRBV4-2 to TRBJ2-3; 14 bases are a match to TRBD2. This CDR3 contains 17 residues. V was pared by 2 bases and J by 4 bases, with 5 bases of the junction left unmatched. CDR1 and CDR2 from the germline V gene are LGHNA and YNFKEQ.

The rearrangement links TRBV14 to TRBJ2-6; no clear D gene. Trimming took 1 base from V and 1 from J, leaving 2 bases between them. This CDR3 is built from 14 residues. Germline loops: CDR1 SGHDN, CDR2 FVKESK. CDR3 residues: CASSQVSGANVLTF. CDR3 bases: TGTGCCAGCAGCCAAGTATCTGGGGCCAACGTCCTGACTTTC. Full variable domain (missing parts from reference TRBV14 and TRBJ2-6): EAGVTQFPSHSVIEKGQTVTLRCDPISGHDNLYWYRRVMGKEIKFLLHFVKESKQDESGMPNNRFLAERTGGTYSTLKVQPAELEDSGVYFCASSQVSGANVLTFGAGSRLTVL.

CDR3 in DNA: TGTGCCAGCAGTATTAGGACAGGGTGGTATTCACCCCTCCACTTT. Its protein product is CASSIRTGWYSPLHF. This rearrangement joins TRBV6-5 to TRBJ1-6; 8 bases align to TRBD1. The CDR3 extends over 15 amino acids. Germline V gene data show CDR1 as MNHEY and CDR2 as SVGAGI. V dropped 5 bases and J dropped 8; count of bases not matched to a gene: 8.

The chain couples TRBV30 to TRBJ2-3; D gene ambiguous. Germline CDR1 GTSNPN, CDR2 SVGIG (reference sequence). Trimming left V 7 bases short and J 2 bases short, with 13 bases between. The CDR3 covers 13 residues. This CDR3 is CALSWRNTDTQYF. The CDR3, as DNA: TGTGCCTTATCCTGGCGGAACACAGATACGCAGTATTTT. Together with reference TRBV30 and TRBJ2-3, the CDR3 gives the full variable domain: SQTIHQWPATLVQPVGSPLSLECTVEGTSNPNLYWYRQAAGRGLQLLFYSVGIGQISSEVPQNLSASRPQDRQFILSSKKLLLSDSGFYLCALSWRNTDTQYFGPGTRLTVL.

This chain joins TRBV20-1 and TRBJ2-7, with D possibly being TRBD2 (5 bases). The V gene lost 6 bases and the J gene lost 4 bases, with 10 bases spanning the gap. Germline V lookup: CDR1 DFQATT, CDR2 SNEGSKA (reference sequence). The length of the CDR3 is 11 residues. The DNA of the CDR3 is TGCAGTGCCTTAGCGTCATACGAGCAGTACTTC. Protein sequence: CSALASYEQYF.

The chain recombines TRBV27 with TRBJ2-1; 12 bases map to TRBD1. There are 15 residues in the CDR3. Germline V lookup: CDR1 MNHEY, CDR2 SMNVEV (reference sequence). V lost 6 bases and J lost 7; bases outside the gene matches: 7. CDR3 region: CASRHRDRGRNEQFF. CDR3 sequence (DNA): TGTGCCAGCAGGCACCGGGACAGGGGGCGTAATGAGCAGTTCTTC.

This chain connects TRBV5-1 to TRBJ2-2; D remains unclear. Germline V CDR1 and CDR2: SGHRS, YFSETQ. V was shortened by 4 bases and J by 1 base, with 8 bases between the two germline ends. The CDR3 sequence is 14 residues long. The CDR3 bases are TGCGCCAGCAGCGTATCATGGAACACCGGGGAGCTGTTTTTT. Translated: CASSVSWNTGELFF.

The V gene is TRBV27, the J gene TRBJ2-5; 7 bases match TRBD2. With V trimmed by 5 bases and J by 5 bases, 2 bases remained unmatched. Per germline, CDR1 MNHEY and CDR2 SMNVEV (reference sequence). CDR3 size: 12 residues. The CDR3 nucleotides read TGTGCCAGCAGTGCCGGGGGGGAGACCCAGTACTTC. Translation: CASSAGGETQYF.

This sequence joins TRBV5-1 and TRBJ2-1, with a tentative D call TRBD1 (7 bases). This CDR3 spans 16 amino acids. Germline CDR1 reads SGHRS; CDR2 reads YFSETQ. V was pared by 4 bases and J by 2 bases, with 16 bases between. This CDR3 is CASSPRGDRAYNEQFF. The CDR3, as DNA: TGCGCCAGCAGCCCCAGGGGGGACCGAGCCTACAATGAGCAGTTCTTC.

The CDR3 DNA follows: TGTGCCAGCAGTGCCAACAACAAAAACATTCAGTACTTC. Amino acids: CASSANNKNIQYF. The chain couples TRBV2 to TRBJ2-4; no definite D call. CDR1 SNHLY and CDR2 FYNNEI come from the germline V gene. V was cut by 4 bases and J by 3 bases, with 7 bases left in between. The CDR3 extends over 13 amino acids.

This clone was observed a few times. The CDR3, as DNA: TGTGCCATCAGGGGGACAGCGAACACCGGGGAGCTGTTTTTT. It translates to CAIRGTANTGELFF. The rearrangement joins TRBV10-3 to TRBJ2-2; 7 nucleotides line up with TRBD1. Unmatched junction bases numbered 1, after V lost 6 bases and J lost 0 bases. Germline-derived CDR1 and CDR2 are ENHRY and SYGVKD. This CDR3 region has 14 residues.

V usage is TRBV6-1 and J usage is TRBJ2-3, with 15 bases identical to TRBD2. Germline values: CDR1 MNHNS, CDR2 SASEGT. This CDR3 has 13 amino acids. The ends lost 3 bases at V and 14 bases at J; junction bases unmatched: 3. The CDR3 reads CASSDGLAGGLYF. In nucleotides, the CDR3 is TGTGCCAGCAGTGATGGACTAGCGGGAGGGTTGTATTTT.

As regards this clone: A junction end diverges from the germline sequence, so it may reflect a read error. The V gene is TRBV19, the J gene TRBJ2-1; 13 bases match TRBD2. The germline CDR1 and CDR2 sequences are LNHDA and SQIVND (reference sequence). The CDR3 is made up of 14 amino acids. DNA for the CDR3: TGTGCCAGTAGTATACAGGGGGGACTAGCGGGACGGGTCTTC. Translation gives CASSIQGGLAGRVF.

CDR3 residues: CASSSQGAVNYGYTF. CDR3 nucleotides: TGTGCCAGCAGCTCCCAGGGGGCGGTTAACTATGGCTACACCTTC. V is TRBV11-2 and J is TRBJ1-2; TRBD1 matches 8 bases. V shed 4 bases and J 1 base; nucleotides not matched to a gene: 5. This CDR3 spans 15 amino acids. The germline CDR1 and CDR2 sequences are SGHAT and FQNNGV.

This clone was seen just once. Relative to the germline gene, one junction end is altered; a read error may explain this. The genes are TRBV2 and TRBJ2-7; D might be TRBD1 (5 bases). Germline V CDR1 and CDR2: SNHLY, FYNNEI. CDR3 size: 16 residues. CDR3 sequence: CASREGWTSRSYEQYF. The CDR3 DNA follows: TGTGCCAGCAGGGAAGGGTGGACATCCCGCTCCTACGAGCAGTACTTC.

This clone was seen only a few times. This chain joins TRBV4-1 and TRBJ1-4; D not certain. Germline CDR1 is MGHRA and CDR2 is YSYEKL. With 0 bases removed from V and 6 bases from J, the gap between germline ends came to 2 bases. The CDR3 consists of 12 residues. The CDR3 DNA reads as TGCGCCAGCAGCCAAGATGATGAAAAACTGTTTTTT. This codes for CASSQDDEKLFF.

V gene TRBV7-9 combines with J gene TRBJ2-3; D uncertain. Deletions cut 7 bases from V and 1 base from J, with 18 bases between. Germline CDR1 is SEHNR and CDR2 is FQNEAQ (reference sequence). This CDR3 comprises 16 residues. CDR3 bases: TGTGCCAGCATCAAAATCCCCCCCAAGGGCACAGATACGCAGTATTTT. This codes for CASIKIPPKGTDTQYF.

The J gene is TRBJ1-2, the V gene TRBV10-3, with TRBD1 matching 9 bases. This CDR3 spans 16 amino acids. The germline CDR1 and CDR2 sequences are ENHRY and SYGVKD. V trimming: 7 bases; J trimming: 5 bases; junction bases outside the gene matches: 14. CDR3 DNA: TGTGCCATCACCGACGCCGGGACAGGGCCCCTGTATGGCTACACCTTC. It codes for CAITDAGTGPLYGYTF.

This sequence joins TRBV13 and TRBJ2-1, with 10 bases identical to TRBD1. Germline CDR1 and CDR2: PRHDT and FYEKMQ (reference sequence). Losses at the gene ends were 5 bases for V and 10 bases for J; bases not matched to a gene: 14. The CDR3 is made up of 16 amino acids. In DNA, the CDR3 is TGTGCCAGCAGCGTGATCCGGGACAGGGGCGTACGGGAGCAGTTCTTC. It specifies CASSVIRDRGVREQFF.

This clone appeared once. This chain uses TRBV18 with TRBJ1-1; D not resolved. The CDR3 runs to 15 residues. Germline CDR1 reads KGHSH; CDR2 reads LQKENI. Trimming pared 1 base from V and 0 bases from J, leaving 9 bases between. CDR3 in DNA: TGTGCCAGCTCACCACAGGCCGCCTTGAACACTGAAGCTTTCTTT. As protein: CASSPQAALNTEAFF. The full variable domain, with the rest looked up from reference TRBV18 and TRBJ1-1, is NAGVMQNPRHLVRRRGQEARLRCSPMKGHSHVYWYRQLPEEGLKFMVYLQKENIIDESGMPKERFSAEFPKEGPSILRIQQVVRGDSAAYFCASSPQAALNTEAFFGQGTRLTVV.